This TCR beta chain was captured by sequencing in a study of blood T cell repertoires in COVID-19. For the study at large: Sites in the United States, Italy and Spain provided acute and convalescent COVID-19 samples. T cells, B-cell-depleted T cells, or PBMCs supplied cDNA or gDNA.

Authors' methods: By means of reference gene primer amplification, nucleated cell counts were estimated. TCRdb keeps only in-frame clones here, not all; method: immunoSEQ multiplex PCR. Clone size and the V and J calls come from that table; the DNA yielded D and trimming. The sample includes around 220,000 clones, about 90% of them seen just once. As regards this clone: The sample holds other DNA sequences that translate to the same CDR3.

The TCR sequence derives from a young man with active or convalescent COVID-19. Sequenced: peripheral blood.

CDR3 amino acids: CASSLSGPDTQYF. The CDR3 DNA reads as TGTGCCAGCAGCCTCAGCGGACCAGATACGCAGTATTTT. The chain couples TRBV11-2 to TRBJ2-3; D possibly corresponds to TRBD2 (5 bases). The germline gives CDR1 SGHAT, CDR2 FQNNGV. The CDR3 has 13 amino acids. Trimming took 5 bases from V and 4 from J, leaving 10 bases between them.